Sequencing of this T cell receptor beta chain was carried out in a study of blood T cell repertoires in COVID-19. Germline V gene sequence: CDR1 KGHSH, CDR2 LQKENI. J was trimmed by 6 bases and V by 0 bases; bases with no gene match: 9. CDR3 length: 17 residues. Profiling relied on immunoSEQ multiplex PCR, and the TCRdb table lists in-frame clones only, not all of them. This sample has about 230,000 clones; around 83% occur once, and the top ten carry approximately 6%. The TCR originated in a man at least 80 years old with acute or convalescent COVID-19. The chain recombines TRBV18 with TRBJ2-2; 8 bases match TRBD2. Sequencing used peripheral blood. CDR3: CASSPPSGTSRSGELFF. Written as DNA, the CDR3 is TGTGCCAGCTCACCACCGAGCGGGACTAGTCGCTCCGGGGAGCTGTTTTTT.